The clone carrying this T cell receptor (beta chain) was seen only a few times. The target antigen is unknown. The V gene's germline CDR1 is LGHDT and CDR2 YNNKEL (reference sequence). The CDR3 length is 14 residues. The V and J ends lost 0 bases and 10 bases respectively, with 15 bases between them. The data derive from a study of T cells in Graves' hyperthyroidism and ophthalmopathy. What was amplified from RNA transcripts were TCR beta CDR3 regions. First-round RT-PCR of the TCR CDR3 relied on the HTBI primer set. TCRdb recomputed calls from the multiplex PCR reads with MiXCR, one row per CDR3 protein. The top ten clones hold roughly a sixth of a sample with approximately 640,000 distinct CDR3 sequences, around 15% of them seen once. Study-wide points: Separating ophthalmopathy from stable hyperthyroidism was achieved by a 13 V-J model.

The definition of stable Graves' hyperthyroidism was no ophthalmopathy progression within 18 months. This sample holds PBMCs from under 11 ml fresh peripheral blood. The TCR originated in a middle-aged man with Graves' hyperthyroidism. The chain carries TRBV3-1 and TRBJ1-2; D gene unclear. Sequencing used blood. The CDR3, as DNA: TGTGCCAGCAGCCAAGACAACAGACTCTCAGTCTACACCTTC. Residues: CASSQDNRLSVYTF.